This T cell receptor beta chain emerged from a study of neoadjuvant anti-PD-1 for oral cavity cancer. Study-wide background: Nivolumab at 3 mg/kg was mostly given biweekly, three to four doses, pre-surgery. Patients without progression got a fourth dose around day 43.

V shed 2 bases and J 8 bases; nucleotides not matched to a gene: 10. The CDR3 has 15 residues. Germline CDR1 SGHRS, CDR2 YFSETQ. The sample's time point: after neoadjuvant nivolumab, at surgical resection. Only in-frame clones appear in the TCRdb table, and some are missing; sequencing was by immunoSEQ multiplex PCR. In the table there are about 68,000 clones, 80% to 90% of which are singletons. The chain combines TRBV5-1 with TRBJ2-1; 7 nucleotides match TRBD2. Sequences were derived from PBMCs, sampled after nivolumab (anti-PD-1) treatment. This TCR was recovered from a person aged 35 to 85 with oral cavity squamous cell carcinoma. CDR3 in DNA: TGCGCCAGCAGCTTCCGGGGAGGGACTCCGGATGAGCAGTTCTTC. This translates into CASSFRGGTPDEQFF.